The next 27 T cell receptor beta chains were all read from a single sample in a study of T-cell reconstitution after alpha-beta-depleted transplantation in children. During its preparation, the TCRbeta library received unique molecular identifiers. Each CDR3 protein gets one entry after TCRdb re-called the PCR reads with MiXCR. The repertoire has about 400,000 distinct CDR3 sequences, under 20% of them found once; the top ten carry 29%. Specimen: PBMCs, mostly from graft donor cells, collected 360 days after TCRalphabeta/CD19-depleted stem cell transplant. Receptors originate from a boy under three years old who had a stem cell transplant for Wiskott-Aldrich syndrome, so the T cells may come from the graft donor.

This clonotype was seen more than once but under ten times. The chain has TRBV4-1 and TRBJ2-5, with TRBD2 matching 12 bases. Trimming at V came to 0 bases and at J to 5 bases, leaving 4 bases not matched to a gene. Germline CDR1 MGHRA, CDR2 YSYEKL. This CDR3 spans 16 amino acids. CDR3 in DNA: TGCGCCAGCAGCCAAGATGATCTAGCGGGAGGGGAGACCCAGTACTTC. Encoded protein: CASSQDDLAGGETQYF.

The chain joins TRBV4-3 to TRBJ2-6; D is undetermined. Germline V gives CDR1 LGHNA, CDR2 YSLEER. The CDR3 loop spans 17 amino acids. Trimming pared 0 bases from V and 0 bases from J, leaving 9 bases between. The CDR3 spells CASSQDNSFSGANVLTF. CDR3 nucleotide sequence: TGCGCCAGCAGCCAAGATAACAGCTTCTCTGGGGCCAACGTCCTGACTTTC.

This clonotype was recorded a few times. The chain employs TRBV4-1 and TRBJ1-4; no clear D gene. Germline-derived CDR1 and CDR2 are MGHRA and YSYEKL. V lost 1 base and J lost 8, with 14 bases in between. The CDR3 runs 15 residues. The CDR3 is CASSQAGRSEEKLFF. DNA for the CDR3: TGCGCCAGCAGCCAAGCTGGGCGGTCGGAGGAAAAACTGTTTTTT.

This chain uses TRBV29-1 with TRBJ2-3; tentative D call: TRBD1 (5 bases). From germline, CDR1 is SQVTM and CDR2 ANQGSEA. The CDR3 is made up of 14 amino acids. With 0 bases removed from V and 2 bases from J, the gap between germline ends came to 9 bases. In DNA, the CDR3 is TGCAGCGTTGAAGATCCCAGGGACACAGATACGCAGTATTTT. As protein: CSVEDPRDTDTQYF.

Worth noting for this clonotype: This CDR3 fails to terminate in the conserved phenylalanine or tryptophan, so it likely reflects a read error. The J gene is TRBJ2-3, the V gene TRBV7-2, with 9 bases fitting TRBD2. V was pared by 2 bases and J by 3 bases, with 6 bases of the junction left unmatched. Per the germline V gene, CDR1 is SGHTA and CDR2 is FQGNSA. The CDR3 extends over 16 amino acids. Written as DNA, the CDR3 is TGTGCCAGCAGCTTACCTCTAGCGGGAATGACAGATACGCAGTATATT. Translating it yields CASSLPLAGMTDTQYI.

There are a few counts of this clonotype. The chain recombines TRBV12-3 or TRBV12-4 with TRBJ2-2; D may be TRBD2 (6 bases). The CDR3 runs to 17 residues. Between the trimmed V and J ends, which lost 6 bases and 8 bases, there was a span of 25 bases. The CDR3 sequence: CASSPRLSRRDTGELFF. CDR3 DNA sequence: TGTGCCAGCAGCCCCAGATTAAGCCGGCGGGATACAGGGGAGCTGTTTTTT.

The sample holds one count of this clonotype. The chain uses TRBV5-1 and TRBJ1-1; D uncertain. V lost 3 bases, J lost 4 bases, and 13 bases lay in between. The CDR3 has 14 residues. Per germline, CDR1 SGHRS and CDR2 YFSETQ. CDR3 DNA: TGCGCCAGCAGCTCTAGACCCCCCAGCACTGAAGCTTTCTTT. Protein: CASSSRPPSTEAFF.

The genes are TRBV4-1 and TRBJ1-1; D is unclear. The V gene's germline CDR1 is MGHRA and CDR2 YSYEKL. The CDR3 runs to 15 residues. The ends were cut back, 4 bases at V and 4 bases at J, with 16 bases in the middle. The CDR3 nucleotides are TGCGCCAGCAGCCCCCCAAAGGGTATTGGCACTGAAGCTTTCTTT. Protein: CASSPPKGIGTEAFF.

V and J are TRBV7-2 and TRBJ2-1, with 15 bases identical to TRBD2. The V gene's germline CDR1 is SGHTA and CDR2 FQGNSA. After removal of 3 bases from V and 16 bases from J, the junction contained 13 bases not matched to a gene. This CDR3 region has 16 residues. The CDR3 reads CASSFTGTSGGPPVFF. The CDR3 DNA is TGTGCCAGCAGCTTCACCGGGACTAGCGGGGGGCCCCCGGTATTCTTC.

The rearrangement uses TRBV12-3 or TRBV12-4 and TRBJ1-1; D not resolved. CDR3 size: 14 residues. V lost 1 base and J 1 base, leaving 7 bases between the germline ends. CDR3 sequence (DNA): TGTGCCAGCAGTTTAGTCAGTACGAACACTGAAGCTTTCTTT. Protein sequence: CASSLVSTNTEAFF.

This chain joins TRBV12-3 or TRBV12-4 and TRBJ2-2; possibly TRBD2 for D (5 bases). The CDR3 length is 14 residues. V lost 8 bases to trimming and J lost 1 base, with 11 bases between them. CDR3 sequence: CASRNRGNTGELFF. The CDR3 DNA reads TGTGCCAGCCGGAATCGGGGGAACACCGGGGAGCTGTTTTTT.

This chain links TRBV12-3 or TRBV12-4 with TRBJ1-4; D gene unclear. The CDR3 extends over 12 amino acids. V dropped 5 bases and J dropped 7 bases, with 8 bases sitting between them. The CDR3 here is CASSVQGEKLFF. DNA for the CDR3: TGTGCCAGCAGTGTCCAAGGTGAAAAACTGTTTTTT.

In its sample, this clonotype was seen a few times. The chain uses TRBV29-1 and TRBJ2-1; 12 bases are a match to TRBD1. Germline-derived CDR1 and CDR2 are SQVTM and ANQGSEA. CDR3 size: 18 residues. The ends lost 7 bases at V and 4 bases at J; junction bases unmatched: 17. This CDR3 reads CSAKTGTGGGNWYNEQFF. CDR3 DNA: TGCAGCGCTAAGACCGGGACAGGGGGCGGCAATTGGTACAATGAGCAGTTCTTC.

The table lists this clonotype with many counts. The chain links TRBV24-1 to TRBJ2-2, with TRBD2 as a possible D gene (5 bases). Germline V gives CDR1 KGHDR, CDR2 SFDVKD. CDR3 length: 15 residues. Trimming left V 3 bases short and J 5 bases short, with 12 bases between. The DNA of the CDR3 is TGTGCCACCAGTGATCCCGGGATGGGAACCGGGGAGCTGTTTTTT. It yields the protein CATSDPGMGTGELFF.

This clonotype was counted between two and nine times. The chain couples TRBV5-1 to TRBJ2-7; D gene unclear. The CDR3 is 17 residues long. Germline loops: CDR1 SGHRS, CDR2 YFSETQ. Trimming shortened V by 1 base and J by 2 bases, and 19 bases separated the two germline ends. The CDR3 region has the DNA TGCGCCAGCAGCTTGAGGCGCCACGACGGATTTACCTACGAGCAGTACTTC. Protein sequence: CASSLRRHDGFTYEQYF.

The sample holds a few counts of this clonotype. J is TRBJ2-5 and V is TRBV2; D is undetermined. The germline CDR1 and CDR2 sequences are SNHLY and FYNNEI. Deletions cut 4 bases from V and 2 bases from J, with 8 bases between. CDR3 length equals 13 residues. CDR3 nucleotide sequence: TGTGCCAGCAGTGGACCTGCACAAGAGACCCAGTACTTC. The encoded protein is CASSGPAQETQYF.

The V gene is TRBV5-5, the J gene TRBJ2-7; D gene uncertain. The CDR3 sequence is 17 residues long. The germline V gene encodes CDR1 SGHKS and CDR2 YYEKEE (reference sequence). Trimming shortened V by 1 base and J by 2 bases, and 19 bases separated the two germline ends. The CDR3 here is CASSLRWEGQRTYEQYF. Here the CDR3 DNA reads TGTGCCAGCAGCTTGAGGTGGGAAGGGCAGCGCACCTACGAGCAGTACTTC.

The chain combines TRBV29-1 with TRBJ2-7; D may be TRBD2 (5 bases). Germline CDR1 SQVTM, CDR2 ANQGSEA. This CDR3 region has 13 residues. V lost 0 bases, J lost 4 bases, and 10 bases lay in between. CDR3 region: CSVEDDYPYEQYF. The CDR3 DNA follows: TGCAGCGTTGAAGATGACTATCCGTACGAGCAGTACTTC.

The chain employs TRBV4-1 and TRBJ2-7; D is perhaps TRBD1 (5 bases). Trimming removed 2 bases at V and 2 bases at J, with 22 bases between. CDR1 and CDR2 from the germline V gene are MGHRA and YSYEKL. The CDR3 is 18 residues long. The CDR3 is CASSQKPVRVGRTYEQYF. The CDR3 DNA reads TGCGCCAGCAGCCAAAAGCCTGTCAGGGTGGGTCGGACCTACGAGCAGTACTTC.

J is TRBJ2-3 and V is TRBV9; D possibly corresponds to TRBD2 (6 bases). Looked up from germline, CDR1 is SGDLS and CDR2 is YYNGEE. The CDR3 covers 15 residues. V was cut by 4 bases and J by 3 bases, with 15 bases left in between. The CDR3 spells CASSPGVGWTDTQYF. CDR3 nucleotides: TGTGCCAGCAGCCCGGGAGTGGGGTGGACAGATACGCAGTATTTT.

The chain is built from TRBV7-2 and TRBJ2-7; no definite D call. Germline V gene lookup returns CDR1 SGHTA and CDR2 FQGNSA. The CDR3 is 14 residues long. V was shortened by 3 bases and J by 1 base, with 10 bases between the two germline ends. The DNA for the CDR3 is TGTGCCAGCAGCTTTGCGCCGGTTTCCTACGAGCAGTACTTC. It translates to CASSFAPVSYEQYF.

The CDR3 here is CASSKTGGANTGELFF. CDR3 bases: TGTGCCAGCAGTAAGACAGGGGGCGCGAACACCGGGGAGCTGTTTTTT. The genes are TRBV6-1 and TRBJ2-2; 10 bases are a match to TRBD1. The CDR3 runs to 16 residues. The trim removed 5 bases at V and 0 bases at J, leaving 3 bases unmatched. Germline V CDR1 and CDR2: MNHNS, SASEGT.

This chain links TRBV12-3 or TRBV12-4 with TRBJ2-7; maybe TRBD1 (6 bases). This CDR3 spans 14 amino acids. The V gene lost 3 bases and the J gene lost 3 bases, with 12 bases spanning the gap. The CDR3 sequence: CASSFPGQFYEQYF. The CDR3 coding sequence is TGTGCCAGCAGTTTTCCTGGACAGTTCTACGAGCAGTACTTC.

The chain uses TRBV5-1 and TRBJ1-1; D uncertain. This CDR3 spans 15 amino acids. Per the germline V gene, CDR1 is SGHRS and CDR2 is YFSETQ. Deletions cut 5 bases from V and 1 base from J, with 15 bases between. This CDR3 reads CASSSGIRWNTEAFF. The CDR3 DNA is TGCGCCAGCAGTTCCGGGATTCGTTGGAACACTGAAGCTTTCTTT.

This clonotype was detected ten times or more. The chain employs TRBV25-1 and TRBJ1-2; D remains unclear. V was pared by 2 bases and J by 4 bases, with 8 bases between. In germline, CDR1 is MGHDK, CDR2 SYGVNS. There are 13 residues in the CDR3. The CDR3, as DNA: TGTGCCAGCAGTGAAGCTCCTTCCTATGGCTACACCTTC. Its protein is CASSEAPSYGYTF.

This clonotype has only a few counts. This chain joins TRBV5-1 and TRBJ2-1; a weak D match, TRBD1 (5 bases). V was trimmed by 3 bases and J by 0 bases, leaving 16 bases between them. Per the germline V gene, CDR1 is SGHRS and CDR2 is YFSETQ. There are 17 residues in the CDR3. CDR3 residues: CASSSHRTFSSYNEQFF. The CDR3 DNA follows: TGCGCCAGCAGCTCTCACAGGACATTTAGCTCCTACAATGAGCAGTTCTTC. Looking up the rest from reference TRBV5-1 and TRBJ2-1 gives the full variable domain: KAGVTQTPRYLIKTRGQQVTLSCSPISGHRSVSWYQQTPGQGLQFLFEYFSETQRNKGNFPGRFSGRQFSNSRSEMNVSTLELGDSALYLCASSSHRTFSSYNEQFFGPGTRLTVL.

The V call is TRBV7-2, the J call TRBJ2-7, with TRBD1 as a possible D gene (5 bases). The CDR3 has 15 residues. The V gene lost 7 bases and the J gene lost 1 base, with 17 bases spanning the gap. From germline, CDR1 is SGHTA and CDR2 FQGNSA. The DNA of the CDR3 is TGTGCCAGCACCTTGCATGGGGCAGGGTCCTACGAGCAGTACTTC. Its protein is CASTLHGAGSYEQYF. The full variable domain, completed using reference TRBV7-2 and TRBJ2-7, is GAGVSQSPSNKVTEKGKDVELRCDPISGHTALYWYRQSLGQGLEFLIYFQGNSAPDKSGLPSDRFSAERTGGSVSTLTIQRTQQEDSAVYLCASTLHGAGSYEQYFGPGTRLTVT.